The TCR beta chain under discussion was sequenced for a study of blood T cell repertoires in COVID-19. At the level of the study: T cells, B-cell-depleted T cells, or PBMCs supplied cDNA or gDNA.

Only in-frame clones appear in the TCRdb table, and some are missing; sequencing was by immunoSEQ multiplex PCR. The sample records more than 300,000 clones, 87% being singletons. The CDR3 consists of 13 residues. CDR1 and CDR2 (germline): SEHNR, FQNEAQ (reference sequence). The J segment lost 6 bases and the V segment lost 6 bases, leaving 6 bases of the junction unmatched. Sequencing input: peripheral blood. The clonotype was recovered from a woman aged 30 to 39 with COVID-19, enrolled during active disease. The chain carries TRBV7-9 and TRBJ1-2, with 8 bases that match TRBD1. The CDR3 here is CASREDRVNGYTF. The CDR3, as DNA: TGTGCCAGCAGAGAGGACAGGGTGAATGGCTACACCTTC.